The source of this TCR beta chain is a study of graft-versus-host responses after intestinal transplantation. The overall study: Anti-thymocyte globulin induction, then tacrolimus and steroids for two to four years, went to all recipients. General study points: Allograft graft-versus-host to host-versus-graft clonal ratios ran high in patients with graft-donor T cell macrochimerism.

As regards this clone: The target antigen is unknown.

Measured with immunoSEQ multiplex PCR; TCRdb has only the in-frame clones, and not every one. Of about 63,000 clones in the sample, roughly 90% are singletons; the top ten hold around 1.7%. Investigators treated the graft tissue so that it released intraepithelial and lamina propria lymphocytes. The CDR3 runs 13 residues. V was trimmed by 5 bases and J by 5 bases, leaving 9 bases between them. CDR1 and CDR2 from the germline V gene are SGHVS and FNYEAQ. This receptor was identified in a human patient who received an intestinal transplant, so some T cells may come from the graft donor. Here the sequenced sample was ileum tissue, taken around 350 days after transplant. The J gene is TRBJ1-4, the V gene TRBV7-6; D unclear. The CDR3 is CASSLQLNEKLFF. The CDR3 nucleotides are TGTGCCAGCAGCCTCCAGCTAAATGAAAAACTGTTTTTT.